These 27 T cell receptor beta chains were all obtained from the same sample, sequenced in a study of T cells in Graves' hyperthyroidism and ophthalmopathy. RNA transcripts provided the source from which TCR beta CDR3 regions were amplified. Carried out on the TCR CDR3, a first-round RT-PCR used the HTBI primer set. TCRdb reanalysed the multiplex PCR reads using MiXCR and keeps one entry per CDR3 protein. The sample has around 300,000 distinct CDR3 sequences, around 13% seen once; the top ten hold under 30%. The specimen was blood. These receptors were taken from a woman in her 30s with Graves' hyperthyroidism.

This clonotype showed up just a few times. The V call is TRBV30, the J call TRBJ2-5; D unresolved. This CDR3 region has 14 residues. Germline values: CDR1 GTSNPN, CDR2 SVGIG (reference sequence). Trimming pared 0 bases from V and 5 bases from J, leaving 13 bases between. This CDR3 is CAWSVVDRQETQYF. The CDR3 region has the DNA TGTGCCTGGAGTGTGGTAGACCGGCAGGAGACCCAGTACTTC.

This clonotype appeared many times. The V gene is TRBV15, the J gene TRBJ1-1, with 10 nucleotides matching TRBD1. The germline CDR1 and CDR2 sequences are LNHNV and YYDKDF (reference sequence). V shed 5 bases and J 8 bases; nucleotides not matched to a gene: 11. This CDR3 has 15 residues. In DNA form, the CDR3 reads TGTGCCACCAGCGTAGGTCGGGACAGGGGCCAAGAAGCTTTCTTT. Amino acids: CATSVGRDRGQEAFF.

The V and J genes are TRBV28 and TRBJ2-3, with 7 bases that match TRBD2. The CDR3 consists of 16 residues. Trimming took 6 bases from V and 4 from J; bases not matched to a gene: 13. Per the germline V gene, CDR1 is MDHEN and CDR2 is SYDVKM. CDR3 loop: CASRTTTGREADTQYF. The CDR3 DNA reads as TGTGCCAGCAGGACTACCACGGGTCGGGAGGCAGATACGCAGTATTTT.

There are a few counts of this clonotype. One end of the junction fails to match germline, which may point to a read error. J is TRBJ1-2 and V is TRBV3-1; D is perhaps TRBD1 (5 bases). This CDR3 is 13 amino acids long. Looked up from germline, CDR1 is LGHDT and CDR2 is YNNKEL (reference sequence). This CDR3 is CASTQGELKGYTF. The CDR3 coding sequence is TGTGCCAGCACCCAAGGGGAATTAAAGGGCTACACCTTC.

The gene calls are TRBV6-1 and TRBJ2-3; D possibly corresponds to TRBD2 (5 bases). The germline CDR1 and CDR2 sequences are MNHNS and SASEGT. The ends were cut back, 6 bases at V and 7 bases at J, with 20 bases in the middle. The CDR3 consists of 15 residues. CDR3 residues: CASRATSQRLNTQYF. The DNA for the CDR3 is TGTGCCAGCAGGGCAACTAGTCAGCGACTGAATACGCAGTATTTT.

CDR3 loop: CASSEGRGSSTEAFF. DNA of the CDR3: TGCGCCAGCAGTGAGGGCAGGGGTTCCTCCACTGAAGCTTTCTTT. This sequence joins TRBV10-2 and TRBJ1-1, with D possibly TRBD1 on 6 matching bases. Trimming stripped 2 bases from V and 4 bases from J, with 14 bases between. CDR1 WSHSY and CDR2 SAAADI come from the germline V gene. This CDR3 is built from 15 residues.

The sample holds many counts of this clonotype. The rearrangement joins TRBV12-3 or TRBV12-4 to TRBJ1-2; D is possibly TRBD1 (5 bases). The CDR3 extends over 11 amino acids. V shed 10 bases and J shed 2 bases, with 8 bases lying between them. The CDR3 loop is CATGTNYGYTF. The CDR3 DNA reads as TGTGCCACCGGGACCAACTATGGCTACACCTTC.

This clonotype was seen at least ten times. This chain uses TRBV7-2 with TRBJ2-3; TRBD2 aligns across 7 bases. After removal of 0 bases from V and 7 bases from J, the junction contained 7 bases not matched to a gene. Looked up from germline, CDR1 is SGHTA and CDR2 is FQGNSA. CDR3 length: 15 amino acids. The CDR3 region has the DNA TGTGCCAGCAGCTTAGCACTAGCGCCCGCGAATACGCAGTATTTT. It translates to CASSLALAPANTQYF.

This clonotype was counted ten times or more. This chain joins TRBV28 and TRBJ2-7; 11 bases fit TRBD2. The CDR3 consists of 15 residues. The V and J ends lost 4 bases and 7 bases, in that order; junction bases with no gene match: 9. Germline CDR1 MDHEN, CDR2 SYDVKM. DNA for the CDR3: TGTGCCAGCAGTTCCGGGACTAGCGGAGTGTGGGAGCAGTACTTC. Its translation is CASSSGTSGVWEQYF.

In this sample, this clonotype turned up once. An end of the junction differs from the germline gene, which may be a read error. The CDR3 protein is CASNQEGSGDPYEQYF. DNA for the CDR3: TGTGCCAGCAACCAAGAAGGATCGGGAGACCCCTACGAGCAGTACTTC. This chain joins TRBV4-2 and TRBJ2-7, with D possibly TRBD2 on 6 matching bases. Germline CDR1 LGHNA, CDR2 YNFKEQ. This CDR3 has 16 residues.

In this sample, this clonotype turned up many times. The gene calls are TRBV2 and TRBJ1-4, with TRBD1 matching over 8 bases. Germline V gene sequence: CDR1 SNHLY, CDR2 FYNNEI. This CDR3 spans 17 amino acids. V was clipped by 1 base and J by 4 bases; unmatched bases: 8. Here the CDR3 reads CASSEGAGGEDNEKLFF. The CDR3 DNA sequence: TGTGCCAGCAGTGAAGGGGCAGGGGGCGAGGATAATGAAAAACTGTTTTTT.

Many counts were recorded for this clonotype. The genes are TRBV28 and TRBJ2-7; 11 bases map to TRBD2. Germline V lookup: CDR1 MDHEN, CDR2 SYDVKM. The CDR3 loop spans 17 amino acids. The ends lost 5 bases at V and 6 bases at J; junction bases unmatched: 15. CDR3 in amino acids: CASSPRILAGAGGEQYF. The CDR3 nucleotides read TGTGCCAGCAGTCCGCGCATACTAGCGGGAGCGGGTGGCGAGCAGTACTTC.

In its sample, this clonotype was seen many times. V gene TRBV7-8 combines with J gene TRBJ2-1, with D possibly being TRBD2 (5 bases). Trimming took off 5 bases at V and 6 bases at J, with 20 bases between the two ends. Germline-derived CDR1 and CDR2 are SGHVS and FQNEAQ. There are 16 residues in the CDR3. The CDR3 DNA reads TGTGCCAGCAGCCCAAGGGCGAGCGGTAGGTCCAATGAGCAGTTCTTC. Translating gives CASSPRASGRSNEQFF.

This CDR3 is CAISLTSGSLTDTQYF. CDR3 nucleotides: TGTGCCATCAGCCTTACTAGCGGGAGTTTGACAGATACGCAGTATTTT. The chain uses TRBV10-3 and TRBJ2-3, with 11 positions matching TRBD2. Losses at the gene ends were 6 bases for V and 3 bases for J; bases not matched to a gene: 8. CDR3 length: 16 residues. Germline V gives CDR1 ENHRY, CDR2 SYGVKD.

This clonotype was found many times. This chain uses TRBV11-2 with TRBJ2-3, with a tentative D call TRBD1 (6 bases). In germline, CDR1 is SGHAT, CDR2 FQNNGV. V lost 0 bases and J 2 bases, leaving 9 bases between the germline ends. This CDR3 region has 15 residues. The CDR3 nucleotides are TGTGCCAGCAGCTTAGACAGGGGTGCCACAGATACGCAGTATTTT. Protein: CASSLDRGATDTQYF.

The rearrangement joins TRBV14 to TRBJ2-3; D not resolved. CDR1 and CDR2 from the germline V gene are SGHDN and FVKESK. The ends were cut back, 3 bases at V and 0 bases at J, with 7 bases in the middle. This CDR3 contains 14 residues. CDR3 sequence reads: CASSQWPSTDTQYF. The CDR3 bases are TGTGCCAGCAGCCAGTGGCCCAGCACAGATACGCAGTATTTT.

This clonotype was seen at least ten times. The chain recombines TRBV20-1 with TRBJ2-1; tentatively, D is TRBD1 or TRBD2 (5 bases each). Germline CDR1 and CDR2: DFQATT and SNEGSKA (reference sequence). This CDR3 is built from 14 residues. Trimming stripped 5 bases from V and 4 bases from J, with 15 bases between. The CDR3 bases are TGCAGTGCTCCACCGAGGGGCACGTACAATGAGCAGTTCTTC. Protein sequence: CSAPPRGTYNEQFF.

The chain links TRBV20-1 to TRBJ2-3; 10 bases map to TRBD2. V was clipped by 7 bases and J by 5 bases; unmatched bases: 12. CDR3 length: 15 amino acids. Germline V lookup: CDR1 DFQATT, CDR2 SNEGSKA (reference sequence). The CDR3 reads CSEIRSLAGVDTQYF. The CDR3, as DNA: TGCAGTGAAATCAGGAGTCTAGCGGGAGTAGATACGCAGTATTTT.

This clonotype was counted ten times or more. The CDR3 sequence: CASSITGGPINEQYF. CDR3 DNA sequence: TGTGCCAGCAGTATCACGGGAGGGCCGATCAACGAGCAGTACTTC. The J gene is TRBJ2-7, the V gene TRBV28, with 8 nucleotides matching TRBD2. V trimming: 5 bases; J trimming: 5 bases; junction bases outside the gene matches: 11. CDR3 length equals 15 residues. CDR1 is MDHEN and CDR2 is SYDVKM in the germline V gene.

This clonotype was seen repeatedly, ten times or more. The V and J genes are TRBV12-3 or TRBV12-4 and TRBJ1-5; D gene uncertain. V was clipped by 3 bases and J by 9 bases, with 15 bases between them. There are 14 residues in the CDR3. In DNA form, the CDR3 reads TGTGCCAGCAGTTTCGGCGGGGAGAATAGGCCCCAGCATTTT. It specifies CASSFGGENRPQHF.

In its sample, this clonotype was seen many times. V and J are TRBV11-2 and TRBJ2-7; possibly TRBD2 for D (5 bases). This CDR3 has 14 amino acids. Looked up from germline, CDR1 is SGHAT and CDR2 is FQNNGV. Trimming pared 1 base from V and 3 bases from J, leaving 10 bases between. CDR3: CASSLGGFNYEQYF. CDR3 sequence (DNA): TGTGCCAGCAGCTTAGGAGGGTTTAACTACGAGCAGTACTTC.

This clonotype was seen more than once but under ten times. V is TRBV4-2 and J is TRBJ1-2; 11 bases are shared with TRBD1. This CDR3 is 15 amino acids long. With V trimmed by 4 bases and J by 4 bases, 5 bases remained unmatched. Germline CDR1 reads LGHNA; CDR2 reads YNFKEQ. The DNA of the CDR3 is TGTGCCAGCAGCCCCGATGGGACAGGGGGCTATGGCTACACCTTC. Translation gives CASSPDGTGGYGYTF.

This chain joins TRBV12-3 or TRBV12-4 and TRBJ2-7; tentative D call: TRBD1 (6 bases). Trimming removed 3 bases at V and 6 bases at J, with 12 bases between. This CDR3 comprises 13 residues. CDR3 in DNA: TGTGCCAGCAGTTTCGGCAGGGGTGTCGAGCAGTACTTC. Protein: CASSFGRGVEQYF.

This clonotype has ten or more counts. The chain links TRBV28 to TRBJ2-7, with D possibly matching TRBD2 (5 bases). Between the trimmed V and J ends, which lost 8 bases and 0 bases, there was a span of 29 bases. The CDR3 contains 19 residues. The germline V gene has CDR1 MDHEN and CDR2 SYDVKM. The CDR3 nucleotides are TGTGCCAGCGTTACTAACCTCCTTGTCAGCTCTCGGGGCTCCTACGAGCAGTACTTC. Translated, it gives CASVTNLLVSSRGSYEQYF.

This clonotype was detected many times. The rearrangement links TRBV5-4 to TRBJ2-3; 10 bases are a match to TRBD2. After removal of 0 bases from V and 8 bases from J, the junction contained 12 bases not matched to a gene. CDR1 is SGHNT, CDR2 YYREEE, per germline (reference sequence). CDR3 length equals 17 residues. The DNA of the CDR3 is TGTGCCAGCAGCTTGGCCGGGCTAGCGGGAGAAAGAGTTACGCAGTATTTT. The encoded protein is CASSLAGLAGERVTQYF.

The table lists this clonotype with many counts. The chain links TRBV7-2 to TRBJ2-5; no clear D. With 1 base removed from V and 12 bases from J, the gap between germline ends came to 18 bases. The CDR3 is 14 amino acids. The germline gives CDR1 SGHTA, CDR2 FQGNSA. DNA of the CDR3: TGTGCCAGCAGCTTAGGTCGCGGAAGCCCTGTGAAGTACTTC. This codes for CASSLGRGSPVKYF.

The table lists this clonotype with a few counts. This chain links TRBV9 with TRBJ2-5; possible D gene TRBD2, 6 bases. Trimming removed 0 bases at V and 2 bases at J, with 11 bases between. The CDR3 extends over 15 amino acids. Germline loops: CDR1 SGDLS, CDR2 YYNGEE. Written as DNA, the CDR3 is TGTGCCAGCAGCGTAGGGTCGGGGGAACAAGAGACCCAGTACTTC. Translating it yields CASSVGSGEQETQYF.